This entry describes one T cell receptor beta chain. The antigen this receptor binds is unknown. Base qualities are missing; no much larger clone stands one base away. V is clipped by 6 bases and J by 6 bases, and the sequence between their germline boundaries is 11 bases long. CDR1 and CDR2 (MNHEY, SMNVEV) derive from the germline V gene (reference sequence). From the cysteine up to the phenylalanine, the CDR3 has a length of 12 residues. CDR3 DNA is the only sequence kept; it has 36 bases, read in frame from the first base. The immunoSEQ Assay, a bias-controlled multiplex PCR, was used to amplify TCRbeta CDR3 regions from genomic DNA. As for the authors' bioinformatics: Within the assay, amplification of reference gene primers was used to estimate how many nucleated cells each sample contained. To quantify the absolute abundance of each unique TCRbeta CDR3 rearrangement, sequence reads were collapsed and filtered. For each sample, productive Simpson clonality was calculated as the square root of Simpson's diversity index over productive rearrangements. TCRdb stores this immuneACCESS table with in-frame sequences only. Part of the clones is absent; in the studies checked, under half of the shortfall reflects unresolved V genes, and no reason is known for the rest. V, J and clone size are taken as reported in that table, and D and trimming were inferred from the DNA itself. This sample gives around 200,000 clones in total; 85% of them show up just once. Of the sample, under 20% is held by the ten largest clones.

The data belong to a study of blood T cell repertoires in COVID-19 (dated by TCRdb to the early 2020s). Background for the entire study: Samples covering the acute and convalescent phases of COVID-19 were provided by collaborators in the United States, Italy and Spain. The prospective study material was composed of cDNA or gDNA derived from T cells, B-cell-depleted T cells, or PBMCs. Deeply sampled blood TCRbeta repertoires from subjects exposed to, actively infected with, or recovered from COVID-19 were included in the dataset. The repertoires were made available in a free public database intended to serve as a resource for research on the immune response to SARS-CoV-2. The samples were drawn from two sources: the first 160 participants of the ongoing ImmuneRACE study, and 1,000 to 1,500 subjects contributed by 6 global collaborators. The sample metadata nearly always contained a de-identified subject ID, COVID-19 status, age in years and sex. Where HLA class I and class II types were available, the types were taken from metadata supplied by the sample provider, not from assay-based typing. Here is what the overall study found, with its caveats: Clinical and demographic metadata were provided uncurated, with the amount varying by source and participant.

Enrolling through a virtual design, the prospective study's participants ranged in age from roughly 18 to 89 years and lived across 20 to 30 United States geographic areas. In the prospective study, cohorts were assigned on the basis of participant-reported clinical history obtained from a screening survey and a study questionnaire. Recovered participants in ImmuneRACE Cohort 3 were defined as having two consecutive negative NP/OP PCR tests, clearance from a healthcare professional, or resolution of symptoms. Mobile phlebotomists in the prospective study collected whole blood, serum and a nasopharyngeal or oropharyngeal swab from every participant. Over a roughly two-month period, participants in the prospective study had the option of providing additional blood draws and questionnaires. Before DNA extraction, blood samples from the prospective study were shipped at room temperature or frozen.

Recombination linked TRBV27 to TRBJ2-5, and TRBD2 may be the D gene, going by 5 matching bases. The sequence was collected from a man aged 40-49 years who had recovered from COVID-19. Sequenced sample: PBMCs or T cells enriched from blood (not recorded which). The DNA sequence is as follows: TGTGCCAGCAGAGGCCTCGGGAAGACCCAGTACTTC. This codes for CASRGLGKTQYF.